The rows below give T cell receptor beta chains drawn from one sample of a study of human T cells and chemical hapten exposure. TCRdb fed the RACE reads into MiXCR, producing one record per CDR3 protein. The data hold 300,000 to 450,000 distinct CDR3 sequences, with approximately 5% observed a single time. The sample here was whole blood, taken in connection with sensitization to the hapten diphenylcyclopropenone (DPC). The source of these receptors is a woman in her 50s with alopecia areata. Some clones in this sample may be carry-over from other donors' samples. The CDR3 runs from the conserved cysteine through the conserved F or W.

v_gene,CDR3aa
TRBV20-1,CSVSQGLDQPQHF
TRBV7-8,CASSLGIANYGYTF
TRBV6-5,CASSEFGSYNSPLHF
TRBV7-3,CASSPGEGPNYEQYF
TRBV7-2,CASTLQGFGNTIYF
TRBV12-5,CASGQDFPRVNTEAFF
TRBV10-3,CAISRLAGGLEDTQYF
TRBV27,CASSSSGRGTGELFF
TRBV12-3/TRBV12-4,CASGGGTDNEQFF
TRBV2,CASKEGEQIYNEQFF
TRBV9,CASSVVRGRHEQYF
TRBV12-3/TRBV12-4,CASSRQGGSQPQHF
TRBV6-5,CASSYGGSGTDTQYF
TRBV27,CASSSRETDTQYF
TRBV3-1,CASSQGVGQGTF
TRBV20-1,CSATPYLDRSGYTF
TRBV11-3,CASSPGRSYGEQYF
TRBV12-3/TRBV12-4,CASSLANRDGEQYF
TRBV15,CATSPTRDQPQHF
TRBV5-1,CASSLAGTSGGRHEQYF
TRBV6-2/TRBV6-3,CASSYSLATTDTQYF
TRBV7-2,CASSLDRVAKLFF
TRBV7-8,CASSLDGYTQYF
TRBV11-2,CARGQGAGTSGRMVGNEQFF
TRBV20-1,CSAREDRWMNTEAFF
TRBV7-9,CASSRKTGAEAFF
TRBV7-2,CASSLGERAKNIQYF
TRBV12-3/TRBV12-4,CASSPGQGRYGYTF
TRBV5-1,CASSYGTGDTQYF
TRBV6-5,CASRGSGWTDTQYF
TRBV27,CASSLEGQGHFF
TRBV12-3/TRBV12-4,CASSLRQGRNTEAFF
TRBV27,CASSLGVAPDTQYF
TRBV29-1,CSVDMGHTDTQYF
TRBV20-1,CSATLTGTMNTEAFF
TRBV15,CATSRGARGNEQYF
TRBV7-6,CASSPLAAGVTDTQYF
TRBV20-1,CSARITSSSSTDTQYF
TRBV6-2/TRBV6-3,CASSYSGMNTEAFF
TRBV12-3/TRBV12-4,CASSQDRGLQETQYF
TRBV28,CASRKGFIAKNIQYF
TRBV3-1,CASSPRQGTYEQYF
TRBV5-1,CASSLAPGPLQPQHF
TRBV5-1,CASSPRLAGGYNEQFF
TRBV4-3,CASSHGQNQETQYF
TRBV9,CASSPGQDTQYF
TRBV29-1,CSVEDQGQGALITEAFF
TRBV12-5,CASGGDRDGNTIYF
TRBV3-1,CASRSGPEAFF
TRBV7-2,CASSLRGRPPSTDTQYF
TRBV6-1,CASSVWGSRSREGEAFF